These 27 T cell receptor beta chains originate from one sample sequenced in a study of CD8 T cells in ankylosing spondylitis. One entry per CDR3 protein results from TCRdb running MiXCR on the 5' RACE reads. The sample records 350,000 or so distinct CDR3 sequences, 11% being singletons. The sequencing input was blood, either unsorted or a sorted T cell fraction (not recorded which). Source of these receptors: a female donor with ankylosing spondylitis or in good health (not recorded which).

As for this clonotype: This could be a read error, since a much larger clone is one nucleotide away. CDR3 sequence: CSALEGVYGAEAFF. The CDR3 DNA reads as TGCAGTGCCCTGGAGGGAGTTTATGGCGCTGAAGCTTTCTTT. The chain carries TRBV20-1 and TRBJ1-1; D uncertain. The CDR3 totals 14 residues. Germline values: CDR1 DFQATT, CDR2 SNEGSKA (reference sequence). V was shortened by 6 bases and J by 6 bases, with 20 bases between the two germline ends.

This clonotype has more than one count but fewer than ten. The chain is built from TRBV7-2 and TRBJ1-6; possible D gene TRBD1, 6 bases. CDR3 length: 15 residues. V was clipped by 3 bases and J by 6 bases, with 12 bases between them. Looked up from germline, CDR1 is SGHTA and CDR2 is FQGNSA. Written as DNA, the CDR3 is TGTGCCAGCAGCTTTGACAGGCGTCCTAATTCACCCCTCCACTTT. Protein: CASSFDRRPNSPLHF.

This clonotype has just a few counts. This chain uses TRBV29-1 with TRBJ2-2; D might be TRBD2 (6 bases). This CDR3 region has 13 residues. V lost 4 bases to trimming and J lost 5 bases, with 11 bases between them. In germline, CDR1 is SQVTM, CDR2 ANQGSEA. CDR3 loop: CSVARGSTGELFF. CDR3 DNA: TGCAGCGTTGCTCGGGGGTCAACCGGGGAGCTGTTTTTT.

The J gene is TRBJ1-4, the V gene TRBV20-1, with a weak D call TRBD1 (5 bases). Germline lookup yields CDR1 DFQATT and CDR2 SNEGSKA (reference sequence). The CDR3 is 15 amino acids. The ends were cut back, 1 base at V and 7 bases at J, with 16 bases in the middle. CDR3 in amino acids: CSARGGAFKGEKLFF. The CDR3 region has the DNA TGCAGTGCTAGAGGAGGGGCGTTCAAGGGTGAAAAACTGTTTTTT.

The chain uses TRBV10-3 and TRBJ1-1; TRBD1 matches at 10 bases. The CDR3 is 13 amino acids. V dropped 10 bases and J dropped 3; count of bases not matched to a gene: 5. The germline CDR1 and CDR2 sequences are ENHRY and SYGVKD. CDR3 in amino acids: CATNGQGDTEAFF. The CDR3 DNA reads TGTGCCACCAACGGACAGGGGGACACTGAAGCTTTCTTT.

The rearrangement joins TRBV29-1 to TRBJ2-1; D is ambiguous. CDR1 and CDR2 from the germline V gene are SQVTM and ANQGSEA. Trimming removed 7 bases at V and 5 bases at J, with 15 bases between. The CDR3 extends over 13 amino acids. The CDR3 loop is CSGNRFGDNEQFF. CDR3 DNA: TGCAGCGGGAATAGATTTGGGGACAATGAGCAGTTCTTC.

The table lists this clonotype with a few counts. The J gene is TRBJ2-7, the V gene TRBV15, with D possibly TRBD1 on 6 matching bases. V lost 3 bases, J lost 0 bases, and 15 bases lay in between. Germline lookup yields CDR1 LNHNV and CDR2 YYDKDF (reference sequence). CDR3 length: 16 residues. CDR3 region: CATSRGTGRSSYEQYF. The DNA for the CDR3 is TGTGCCACCAGCAGGGGTACAGGGAGATCCTCCTACGAGCAGTACTTC.

Ten or more counts support this clonotype. This chain links TRBV12-3 or TRBV12-4 with TRBJ2-2, with TRBD1 as a possible D gene (6 bases). V was shortened by 11 bases and J by 1 base, with 14 bases between the two germline ends. The CDR3 runs 14 residues. The CDR3 nucleotides are TGTGCCTCAGGGGCAGCCTTGAACACCGGGGAGCTGTTTTTT. Residues: CASGAALNTGELFF.

In its sample, this clonotype was seen many times. The chain is built from TRBV15 and TRBJ1-5, with 9 bases fitting TRBD1. The CDR3 consists of 16 residues. Germline V gene sequence: CDR1 LNHNV, CDR2 YYDKDF (reference sequence). Unmatched junction bases numbered 4, after V lost 1 base and J lost 3 bases. CDR3 sequence (DNA): TGTGCCACCAGCAGAGTTGGGACAGGGAACAATCAGCCCCAGCATTTT. Translated: CATSRVGTGNNQPQHF.

This clonotype has a count of ten or more. The chain couples TRBV20-1 to TRBJ2-1; 11 bases are a match to TRBD2. The germline V gene encodes CDR1 DFQATT and CDR2 SNEGSKA (reference sequence). J gave up 7 bases and V 5 bases, and 10 bases lay outside the gene matches. CDR3 size: 15 residues. The CDR3 region is CSAGSPTSGKNEQFF. CDR3 sequence (DNA): TGCAGTGCTGGATCCCCGACTAGCGGGAAAAATGAGCAGTTCTTC.

This clonotype has at least ten counts. The V and J genes are TRBV20-1 and TRBJ1-1; D not certain. CDR1 is DFQATT and CDR2 is SNEGSKA in the germline V gene (reference sequence). This CDR3 has 12 amino acids. Deletions cut 6 bases from V and 2 bases from J, with 10 bases between. CDR3 in amino acids: CSAPRSNTEAFF. The CDR3 nucleotides are TGCAGTGCCCCTAGAAGCAACACTGAAGCTTTCTTT.

In this sample, this clonotype turned up many times. This rearrangement joins TRBV11-2 to TRBJ2-1; either TRBD1 or TRBD2 may fit D (5 bases each). The CDR3 extends over 15 amino acids. Germline assignment: CDR1 SGHAT and CDR2 FQNNGV. The V and J ends lost 5 bases and 6 bases respectively, with 17 bases between them. The CDR3 reads CASSRRDAIPNEQFF. The CDR3 DNA reads as TGTGCCAGCAGCCGCCGGGACGCCATCCCCAATGAGCAGTTCTTC.

This clonotype was found many times. The chain combines TRBV10-3 with TRBJ2-3; TRBD2 might be the D (5 bases). Per the germline V gene, CDR1 is ENHRY and CDR2 is SYGVKD. With 3 bases removed from V and 2 bases from J, the gap between germline ends came to 24 bases. This CDR3 is 19 amino acids long. The DNA for the CDR3 is TGTGCCATCAGTGATCTCCGGGGAAGGGATCGAACTCTCACAGATACGCAGTATTTT. Protein sequence: CAISDLRGRDRTLTDTQYF.

This clonotype was observed at least ten times. This chain joins TRBV5-1 and TRBJ2-7; a possible D gene is TRBD2 (5 bases). CDR1 is SGHRS and CDR2 is YFSETQ in the germline V gene. This CDR3 region has 15 residues. The V end lost 0 bases, the J end lost 0 bases, and 10 bases lay between the germline ends. CDR3 bases: TGCGCCAGCAGCTTGGATCTGGGAGCCTCCTACGAGCAGTACTTC. Its translation is CASSLDLGASYEQYF.

V usage is TRBV24-1 and J usage is TRBJ2-1; D not resolved. Germline CDR1 reads KGHDR; CDR2 reads SFDVKD. The CDR3 spans 11 residues. Trimming left V 6 bases short and J 8 bases short, with 7 bases between. The CDR3 loop reads CATSYVDEQFF. The DNA for the CDR3 is TGTGCCACCAGTTACGTCGATGAGCAGTTCTTC.

This clonotype was counted many times. V is TRBV15 and J is TRBJ1-5, with no clear D. V dropped 9 bases and J dropped 0 bases, with 12 bases sitting between them. Germline V gene data show CDR1 as LNHNV and CDR2 as YYDKDF (reference sequence). The CDR3 covers 14 residues. The chain's CDR3 is CATNQAYSNQPQHF. CDR3 in DNA: TGTGCCACTAACCAGGCGTATAGCAATCAGCCCCAGCATTTT.

This clonotype was detected ten times or more. The gene calls are TRBV5-1 and TRBJ2-7; D unclear. CDR1 is SGHRS, CDR2 YFSETQ, per germline. CDR3 length equals 14 residues. The ends were cut back, 0 bases at V and 1 base at J, with 8 bases in the middle. The CDR3 is CASSLGSASYEQYF. For the CDR3, the DNA is TGCGCCAGCAGCTTGGGGTCAGCTTCCTACGAGCAGTACTTC.

V is TRBV19 and J is TRBJ1-5; D is uncertain. Germline lookup yields CDR1 LNHDA and CDR2 SQIVND (reference sequence). With 7 bases removed from V and 0 bases from J, the gap between germline ends came to 13 bases. The CDR3 covers 15 residues. The CDR3 DNA sequence: TGTGCCAGTATAGATCGCCCCGGTAGCAATCAGCCCCAGCATTTT. Residues: CASIDRPGSNQPQHF.

This clonotype has only a few counts. The CDR3 sequence is CASSLYVGQETQYF. CDR3 coding DNA: TGTGCCAGCAGTTTATATGTTGGGCAAGAGACCCAGTACTTC. The rearrangement uses TRBV27 and TRBJ2-5; D gene ambiguous. Germline V CDR1 and CDR2: MNHEY, SMNVEV (reference sequence). V was cut by 1 base and J by 2 bases, with 8 bases left in between. CDR3 length equals 14 residues.

This clonotype was recorded at least ten times. V is TRBV5-1 and J is TRBJ1-6; TRBD1 aligns across 8 bases. V gave up 4 bases and J gave up 8 bases; unmatched junction bases: 8. The germline CDR1 and CDR2 sequences are SGHRS and YFSETQ. The CDR3 sequence is 15 residues long. The CDR3 loop is CASSPRTGMDSPLHF. The CDR3 DNA follows: TGCGCCAGCAGCCCCCGGACAGGGATGGATTCACCCCTCCACTTT.

There are a few counts of this clonotype. This chain connects TRBV5-1 to TRBJ1-1; 9 bases align to TRBD1. J lost 1 base, V lost 2 bases, and 6 bases had no gene match. Germline V gene sequence: CDR1 SGHRS, CDR2 YFSETQ. The CDR3 is 16 amino acids. The CDR3 protein is CASSLTGTGWNTEAFF. The CDR3 coding sequence is TGCGCCAGCAGCTTAACTGGGACAGGGTGGAACACTGAAGCTTTCTTT.

This clonotype has just a few counts. V gene TRBV5-6 combines with J gene TRBJ2-7; perhaps TRBD1 as D (6 bases). Between the trimmed V and J ends, which lost 4 bases and 2 bases, there was a span of 13 bases. The CDR3 has 14 amino acids. The germline CDR1 and CDR2 sequences are SGHDT and YYEEEE. Here the CDR3 DNA reads TGTGCCAGCAGCGGCTCTGGACAGCCCTACGAGCAGTACTTC. Amino acids: CASSGSGQPYEQYF.

This clonotype has at least ten counts. V gene TRBV7-2 combines with J gene TRBJ1-6, with D hard to call. The CDR3 extends over 13 amino acids. Germline V lookup: CDR1 SGHTA, CDR2 FQGNSA. V shed 5 bases and J shed 8 bases, with 10 bases lying between them. CDR3 loop: CASSAHKDSPLHF. The CDR3 bases are TGTGCCAGCAGCGCCCATAAGGATTCACCCCTCCACTTT.

This clonotype was seen only a few times. The chain recombines TRBV12-3 or TRBV12-4 with TRBJ1-1; TRBD1 matches at 10 bases. This CDR3 spans 14 amino acids. V dropped 7 bases and J dropped 4; count of bases not matched to a gene: 6. The CDR3 loop reads CASNRQGAATEAFF. The CDR3, as DNA: TGTGCCAGCAATCGACAGGGGGCTGCCACTGAAGCTTTCTTT.

This clonotype was seen repeatedly, ten times or more. The rearrangement joins TRBV5-6 to TRBJ2-1; no clear D gene. Germline lookup yields CDR1 SGHDT and CDR2 YYEEEE. Trimming stripped 2 bases from V and 7 bases from J, with 22 bases between. This CDR3 region has 17 residues. The CDR3, as DNA: TGTGCCAGCAGCTTTTCTGGAATAGGCAGCATCGGTAATGAGCAGTTCTTC. It codes for CASSFSGIGSIGNEQFF.

The sample holds a few counts of this clonotype. The chain employs TRBV5-1 and TRBJ1-1; D call uncertain. The CDR3 sequence is 14 residues long. The germline V and J ends were trimmed by 0 bases and 7 bases, with 13 bases remaining between them. Germline V gene lookup returns CDR1 SGHRS and CDR2 YFSETQ. The CDR3 spells CASSLVLEGSEAFF. The CDR3, as DNA: TGCGCCAGCAGCTTGGTTCTAGAGGGCAGTGAAGCTTTCTTT.

This clonotype was recorded at least ten times. The chain couples TRBV7-9 to TRBJ2-5; D not certain. V gave up 4 bases and J gave up 0 bases, with 15 bases separating them. Germline V gene data show CDR1 as SEHNR and CDR2 as FQNEAQ (reference sequence). CDR3 length: 16 residues. CDR3 coding DNA: TGTGCCAGCAGCTCTACCCGGATGGGTGACCAAGAGACCCAGTACTTC. It specifies CASSSTRMGDQETQYF.